The next 9 T cell receptor beta chains were all read from a single sample in a study of radiation and T cells in renal cell carcinoma. TCRdb keeps only in-frame clones here, not all; method: immunoSEQ multiplex PCR. The sample includes about 130,000 clones, about 88% of them seen just once. Time point indicated: blood 2 weeks post-SBRT. Documented treatment: 15 Gy SBRT to primary tumor, nephrectomy 4 weeks later. The specimen was blood, collected from a patient whose treatment included radiotherapy and nephrectomy. These receptors were obtained from a woman in her sixties or seventies with renal cell carcinoma.

The genes are TRBV4-3 and TRBJ1-2, with D maybe TRBD1 (5 bases). CDR1 and CDR2 (germline): LGHNA, YSLEER. The CDR3 length is 16 residues. V lost 0 bases to trimming and J lost 5 bases, with 16 bases between them. The CDR3: CASSQDSGASRYGYTF. For the CDR3, the DNA is TGCGCCAGCAGCCAAGATAGCGGGGCGTCAAGATATGGCTACACCTTC.

The CDR3 coding sequence is TGTGCCAGCAGCCCGGGGCCAGATACGCAGTATTTT. Amino acids: CASSPGPDTQYF. V and J are TRBV7-2 and TRBJ2-3; TRBD1 or TRBD2 may be the D gene (5 bases each). The CDR3 has 12 amino acids. CDR1 and CDR2 from the germline V gene are SGHTA and FQGNSA. The V end was cut by 5 bases, the J end by 4 bases, with 7 bases between. Combining the CDR3 with reference TRBV7-2 and TRBJ2-3 gives the whole variable domain GAGVSQSPSNKVTEKGKDVELRCDPISGHTALYWYRQSLGQGLEFLIYFQGNSAPDKSGLPSDRFSAERTGGSVSTLTIQRTQQEDSAVYLCASSPGPDTQYFGPGTRLTVL.

V usage is TRBV19 and J usage is TRBJ2-7; 8 bases line up with TRBD1. This CDR3 has 13 residues. Germline-derived CDR1 and CDR2 are LNHDA and SQIVND (reference sequence). With V trimmed by 5 bases and J by 3 bases, 3 bases remained unmatched. The CDR3 reads CASSHDRGYEQYF. For the CDR3, the DNA is TGTGCCAGTAGTCATGACAGGGGCTACGAGCAGTACTTC.

The V gene is TRBV30, the J gene TRBJ2-2, with TRBD1 matching over 8 bases. The V gene's germline CDR1 is GTSNPN and CDR2 SVGIG (reference sequence). This CDR3 is 14 amino acids long. Trimming at V came to 3 bases and at J to 7 bases, leaving 7 bases not matched to a gene. Written as DNA, the CDR3 is TGTGCCTGGAGGGGCAGGGGGCATTTCGGGGAGCTGTTTTTT. It codes for CAWRGRGHFGELFF.

This clone occurred a few times. The V call is TRBV19, the J call TRBJ2-1, with 14 bases lining up with TRBD2. The germline V gene has CDR1 LNHDA and CDR2 SQIVND (reference sequence). The CDR3 is 18 amino acids. Losses at the gene ends were 4 bases for V and 7 bases for J; bases not matched to a gene: 12. This CDR3 reads CASSTTSGGASGRNEQFF. The CDR3 nucleotides are TGTGCCAGTAGTACGACTAGCGGGGGGGCCTCGGGTAGGAATGAGCAGTTCTTC. The full variable domain, with the rest looked up from reference TRBV19 and TRBJ2-1, is DGGITQSPKYLFRKEGQNVTLSCEQNLNHDAMYWYRQDPGQGLRLIYYSQIVNDFQKGDIAEGYSVSREKKESFPLTVTSAQKNPTAFYLCASSTTSGGASGRNEQFFGPGTRLTVL.

Concerning this clone: An end of the junction does not agree with germline; a read error may underlie this. This chain's CDR3 is CASSSRTDSYEQYF. In DNA form, the CDR3 reads TGTGCTAGCAGCTCCCGGACAGACTCCTACGAGCAGTACTTC. The rearrangement uses TRBV7-7 and TRBJ2-7, with TRBD1 as a possible D gene (6 bases). Per germline, CDR1 SSHAT and CDR2 FNYEAQ (reference sequence). The CDR3 runs 14 residues.

V gene TRBV5-6 combines with J gene TRBJ2-5, with unresolved D. CDR3 length: 11 residues. Germline V CDR1 and CDR2: SGHDT, YYEEEE. The V end lost 1 base, the J end lost 5 bases, and 3 bases lay between the germline ends. This CDR3 reads CASSLLETQYF. In DNA, the CDR3 is TGTGCCAGCAGCTTGTTGGAGACCCAGTACTTC.

The rearrangement links TRBV5-6 to TRBJ2-5; D unresolved. V was trimmed by 3 bases and J by 1 base, leaving 10 bases between them. Germline-derived CDR1 and CDR2 are SGHDT and YYEEEE. The length of the CDR3 is 14 residues. The CDR3 DNA reads as TGTGCCAGCAGCTCGGGCTCAACCCAAGAGACCCAGTACTTC. Its translation: CASSSGSTQETQYF.

This chain links TRBV5-6 with TRBJ1-5; 7 bases fit TRBD1. CDR1 is SGHDT and CDR2 is YYEEEE in the germline V gene. The CDR3 consists of 15 residues. Trimming removed 4 bases from V and 2 bases from J; junction bases left unmatched: 6. CDR3 protein: CASSLQTGRNQPQHF. CDR3 sequence (DNA): TGTGCCAGCAGCCTCCAGACAGGGCGCAATCAGCCCCAGCATTTT. Looking up the rest from reference TRBV5-6 and TRBJ1-5 gives the full variable domain: DAGVTQSPTHLIKTRGQQVTLRCSPKSGHDTVSWYQQALGQGPQFIFQYYEEEERQRGNFPDRFSGHQFPNYSSELNVNALLLGDSALYLCASSLQTGRNQPQHFGDGTRLSIL.